The source of this TCR beta chain is a study of CD8 T cells in ankylosing spondylitis. Scientists made TCR beta libraries using quantitative 5'-RACE with molecular barcodes. TCRdb reanalysed the 5' RACE reads using MiXCR and keeps one entry per CDR3 protein. The data hold about 540,000 distinct CDR3 sequences, with more than 9.5% observed a single time. This CDR3 spans 16 amino acids. Germline trimming cut 0 bases from V and 1 base from J; bases unmatched to any gene: 6. In germline, CDR1 is SGHRS, CDR2 YFSETQ. Regarding the study as a whole: Typical of ankylosing spondylitis blood, it appeared, was a TCR beta motif of roughly eight highly homologous variants.

The sample holds a few counts of this clonotype. As yet, its antigen is unknown. Sequences were obtained from blood, either unsorted or a sorted T cell fraction (not recorded which). This chain connects TRBV5-1 to TRBJ1-1, with 7 bases lining up with TRBD1. The receptor was isolated from a male donor with ankylosing spondylitis. CDR3 coding DNA: TGCGCCAGCAGCTTGGCCGCAGGGGGAGGGAACACTGAAGCTTTCTTT. Translated, it gives CASSLAAGGGNTEAFF.